Described below is a single T cell receptor beta chain sequence and its context. The sample originates from a study of CD8 T cells in Susac syndrome. RNA was extracted with the RNeasy kit, and a quantity of about 0.45 to 1 ug was reverse transcribed using random hexamers. The authors amplified TCR beta CDR3 across 54 Vbeta and 13 Jbeta using immunoSEQ multiplex PCR. MiXCR was run by TCRdb on the immunoSEQ multiplex PCR reads, yielding one entry per CDR3 protein. Here the sample spans about 19,000 distinct CDR3 sequences, 90% to 95% being singletons. The V segment lost 2 bases and the J segment 2 bases; nucleotides outside the gene matches: 12. The CDR3 has 18 amino acids. Germline V lookup: CDR1 KGHSH, CDR2 LQKENI. The study sequenced TCR beta in blood CD8+ and CD4+ T cells. It was healthy donors who served as the controls, matched for age and sex. TEMRA cells were enriched by FACS, while CD8+ and CD4+ T cells were obtained through a negative isolation that was performed magnetically.

The V call is TRBV18, the J call TRBJ2-5; 9 nucleotides match TRBD2. Sequenced: CD8+ T cells from PBMCs. The clonotype comes from a human donor in good health. The CDR3 loop is CASSPNLISGSEQETQYF. In nucleotides, the CDR3 is TGTGCCAGCTCACCAAACTTGATTAGCGGGAGCGAGCAAGAGACCCAGTACTTC.